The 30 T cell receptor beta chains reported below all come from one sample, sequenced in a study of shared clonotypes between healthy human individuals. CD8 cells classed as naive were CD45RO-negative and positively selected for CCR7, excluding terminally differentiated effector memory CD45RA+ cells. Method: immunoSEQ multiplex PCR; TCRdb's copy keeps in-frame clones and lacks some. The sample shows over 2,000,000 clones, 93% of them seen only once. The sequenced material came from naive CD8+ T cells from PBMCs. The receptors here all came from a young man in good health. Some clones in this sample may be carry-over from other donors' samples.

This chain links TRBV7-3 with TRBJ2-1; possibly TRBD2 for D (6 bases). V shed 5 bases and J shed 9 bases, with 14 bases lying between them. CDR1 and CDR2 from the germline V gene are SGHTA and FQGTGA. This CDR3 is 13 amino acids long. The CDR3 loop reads CASSLGLGGEQFF. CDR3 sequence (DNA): TGTGCCAGCAGCCTCGGACTGGGAGGTGAGCAGTTCTTC.

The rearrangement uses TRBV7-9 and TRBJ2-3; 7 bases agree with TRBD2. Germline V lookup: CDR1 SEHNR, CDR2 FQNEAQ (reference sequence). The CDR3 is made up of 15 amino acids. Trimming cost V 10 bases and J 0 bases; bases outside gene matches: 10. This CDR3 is CATGGMGESTDTQYF. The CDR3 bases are TGTGCCACCGGGGGGATGGGGGAAAGCACAGATACGCAGTATTTT.

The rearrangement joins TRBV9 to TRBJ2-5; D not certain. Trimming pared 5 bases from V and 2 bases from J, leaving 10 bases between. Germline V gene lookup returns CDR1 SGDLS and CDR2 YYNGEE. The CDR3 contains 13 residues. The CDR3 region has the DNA TGTGCCAGCAGGGCAGGAGATCAAGAGACCCAGTACTTC. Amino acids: CASRAGDQETQYF.

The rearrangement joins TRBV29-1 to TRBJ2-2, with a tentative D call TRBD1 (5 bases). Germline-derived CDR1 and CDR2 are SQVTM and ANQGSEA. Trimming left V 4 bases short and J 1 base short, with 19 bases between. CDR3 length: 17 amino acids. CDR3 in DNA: TGCAGCGTTGGCGGCTCGGCCAGGGCAGTGAACACCGGGGAGCTGTTTTTT. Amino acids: CSVGGSARAVNTGELFF.

DNA of the CDR3: TGTGCCAGCAGCTTAGTGGGTCGGGAATTGGAGACCCAGTACTTC. This translates into CASSLVGRELETQYF. The chain links TRBV11-1 to TRBJ2-5, with a possible D match to TRBD2 (5 bases). CDR1 SGHAT and CDR2 FQDESV come from the germline V gene (reference sequence). The CDR3 totals 15 residues. Trimming pared 1 base from V and 5 bases from J, leaving 14 bases between.

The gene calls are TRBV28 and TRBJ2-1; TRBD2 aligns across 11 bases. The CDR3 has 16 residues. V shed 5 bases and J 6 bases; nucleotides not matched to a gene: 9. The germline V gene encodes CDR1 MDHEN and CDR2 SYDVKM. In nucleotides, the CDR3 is TGTGCCAGCAGTGCGCTGACTAGCGGGGTCCGCAATGAGCAGTTCTTC. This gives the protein CASSALTSGVRNEQFF. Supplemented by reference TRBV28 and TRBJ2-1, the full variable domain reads DVKVTQSSRYLVKRTGEKVFLECVQDMDHENMFWYRQDPGLGLRLIYFSYDVKMKEKGDIPEGYSVSREKKERFSLILESASTNQTSMYLCASSALTSGVRNEQFFGPGTRLTVL.

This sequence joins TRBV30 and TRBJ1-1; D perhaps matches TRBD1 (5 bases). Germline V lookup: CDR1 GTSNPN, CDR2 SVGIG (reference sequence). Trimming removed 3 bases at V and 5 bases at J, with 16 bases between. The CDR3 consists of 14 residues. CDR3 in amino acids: CAWRFGIRGTEAFF. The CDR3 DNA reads TGTGCCTGGAGGTTCGGCATTCGGGGGACTGAAGCTTTCTTT. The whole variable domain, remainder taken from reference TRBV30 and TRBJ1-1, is SQTIHQWPATLVQPVGSPLSLECTVEGTSNPNLYWYRQAAGRGLQLLFYSVGIGQISSEVPQNLSASRPQDRQFILSSKKLLLSDSGFYLCAWRFGIRGTEAFFGQGTRLTVV.

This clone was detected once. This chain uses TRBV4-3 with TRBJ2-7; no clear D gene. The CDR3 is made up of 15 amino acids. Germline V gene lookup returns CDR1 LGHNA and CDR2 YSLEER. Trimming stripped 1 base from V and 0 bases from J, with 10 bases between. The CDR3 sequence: CASSQGRASSYEQYF. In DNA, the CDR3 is TGCGCCAGCAGCCAAGGCCGCGCCAGCTCCTACGAGCAGTACTTC.

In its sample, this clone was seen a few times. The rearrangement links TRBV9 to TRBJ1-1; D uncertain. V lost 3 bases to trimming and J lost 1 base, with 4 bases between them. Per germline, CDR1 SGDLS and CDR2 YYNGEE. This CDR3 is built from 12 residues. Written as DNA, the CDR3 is TGTGCCAGCAGCGCCAGGAACACTGAAGCTTTCTTT. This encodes CASSARNTEAFF.

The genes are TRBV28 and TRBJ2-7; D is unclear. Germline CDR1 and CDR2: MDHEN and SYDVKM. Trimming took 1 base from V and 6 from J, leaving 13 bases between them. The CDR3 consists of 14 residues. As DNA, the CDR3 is TGTGCCAGCAGTTTATTGGGTATGGGGTCCGAGCAGTACTTC. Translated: CASSLLGMGSEQYF. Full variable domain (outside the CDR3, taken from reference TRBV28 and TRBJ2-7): DVKVTQSSRYLVKRTGEKVFLECVQDMDHENMFWYRQDPGLGLRLIYFSYDVKMKEKGDIPEGYSVSREKKERFSLILESASTNQTSMYLCASSLLGMGSEQYFGPGTRLTVT.

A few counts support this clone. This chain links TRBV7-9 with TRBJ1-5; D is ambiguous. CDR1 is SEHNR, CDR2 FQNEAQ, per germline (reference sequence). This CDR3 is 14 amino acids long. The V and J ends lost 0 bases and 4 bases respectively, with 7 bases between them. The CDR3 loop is CASSLAQSNQPQHF. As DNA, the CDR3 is TGTGCCAGCAGCTTAGCACAATCTAATCAGCCCCAGCATTTT.

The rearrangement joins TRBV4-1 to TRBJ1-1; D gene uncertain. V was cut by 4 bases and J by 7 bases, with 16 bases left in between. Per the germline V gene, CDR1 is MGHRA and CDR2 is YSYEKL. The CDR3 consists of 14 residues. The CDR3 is CASSPPWKVFEAFF. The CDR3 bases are TGCGCCAGCAGCCCACCTTGGAAGGTTTTTGAAGCTTTCTTT.

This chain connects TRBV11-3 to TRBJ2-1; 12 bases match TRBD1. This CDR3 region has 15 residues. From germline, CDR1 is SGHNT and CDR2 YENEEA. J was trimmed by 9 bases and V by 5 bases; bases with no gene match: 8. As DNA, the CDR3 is TGTGCCAGCAGCGCCAGGGACAGGGGGCAGGGTGAGCAGTTCTTC. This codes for CASSARDRGQGEQFF. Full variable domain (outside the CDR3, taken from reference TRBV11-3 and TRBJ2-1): EAGVVQSPRYKIIEKKQPVAFWCNPISGHNTLYWYLQNLGQGPELLIRYENEEAVDDSQLPKDRFSAERLKGVDSTLKIQPAELGDSAVYLCASSARDRGQGEQFFGPGTRLTVL.

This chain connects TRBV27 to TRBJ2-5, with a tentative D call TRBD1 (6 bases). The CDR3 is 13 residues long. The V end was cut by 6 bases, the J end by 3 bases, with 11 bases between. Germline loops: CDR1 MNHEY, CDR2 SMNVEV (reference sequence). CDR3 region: CASRPDSKETQYF. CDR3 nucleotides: TGTGCCAGCAGGCCGGACAGTAAAGAGACCCAGTACTTC.

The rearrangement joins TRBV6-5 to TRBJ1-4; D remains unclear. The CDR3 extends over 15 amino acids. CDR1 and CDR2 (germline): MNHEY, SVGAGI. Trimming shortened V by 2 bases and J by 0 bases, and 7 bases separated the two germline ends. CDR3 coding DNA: TGTGCCAGCAGTTACGAATTGACAACTAATGAAAAACTGTTTTTT. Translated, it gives CASSYELTTNEKLFF.

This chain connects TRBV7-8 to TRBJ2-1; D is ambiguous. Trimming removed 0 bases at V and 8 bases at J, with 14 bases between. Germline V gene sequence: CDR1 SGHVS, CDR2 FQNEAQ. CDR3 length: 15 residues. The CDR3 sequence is CASSLAVTRWDEQFF. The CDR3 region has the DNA TGTGCCAGCAGCTTAGCGGTTACCAGGTGGGATGAGCAGTTCTTC.

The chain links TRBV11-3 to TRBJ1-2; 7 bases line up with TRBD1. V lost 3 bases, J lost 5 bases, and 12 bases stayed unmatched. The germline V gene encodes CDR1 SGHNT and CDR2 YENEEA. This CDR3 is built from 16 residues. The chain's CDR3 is CASSFGRGGEGYGYTF. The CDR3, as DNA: TGTGCCAGCAGCTTCGGAAGAGGGGGCGAAGGTTATGGCTACACCTTC.

CDR3 region: CATGGSYEQYF. Here the CDR3 DNA reads TGTGCCACAGGGGGCTCGTACGAGCAGTACTTC. The chain couples TRBV5-5 to TRBJ2-7, with TRBD1 identical over 8 bases. The CDR3 covers 11 residues. Trimming cost V 9 bases and J 4 bases; bases outside gene matches: 3. Germline CDR1 reads SGHKS; CDR2 reads YYEKEE (reference sequence).

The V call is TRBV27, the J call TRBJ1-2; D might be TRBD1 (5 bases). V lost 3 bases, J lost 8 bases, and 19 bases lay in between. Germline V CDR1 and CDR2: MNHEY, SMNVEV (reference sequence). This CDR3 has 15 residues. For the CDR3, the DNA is TGTGCCAGCAGTTTGACCCCAGTGGGGGGGGAGGGCTACACCTTC. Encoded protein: CASSLTPVGGEGYTF.

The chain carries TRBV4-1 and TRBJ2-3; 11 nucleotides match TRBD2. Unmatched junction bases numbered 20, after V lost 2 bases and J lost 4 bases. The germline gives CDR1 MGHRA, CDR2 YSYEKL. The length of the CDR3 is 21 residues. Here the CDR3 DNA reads TGCGCCAGCAGCCAAAACGACAGGCTCTGGGATAGCGGGAGGGCCCCAGATACGCAGTATTTT. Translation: CASSQNDRLWDSGRAPDTQYF.

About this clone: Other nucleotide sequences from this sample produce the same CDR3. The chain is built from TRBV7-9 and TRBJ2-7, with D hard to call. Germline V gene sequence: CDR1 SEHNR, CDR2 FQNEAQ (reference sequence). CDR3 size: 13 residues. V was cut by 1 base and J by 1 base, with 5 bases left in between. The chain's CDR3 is CASSLVPSYEQYF. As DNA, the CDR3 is TGTGCCAGCAGCTTAGTACCTTCCTACGAGCAGTACTTC.

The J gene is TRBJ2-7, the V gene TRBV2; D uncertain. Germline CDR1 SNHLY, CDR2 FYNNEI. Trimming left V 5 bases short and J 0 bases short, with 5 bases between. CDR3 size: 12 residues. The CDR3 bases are TGTGCCAGCAGTCCTAGCTCCTACGAGCAGTACTTC. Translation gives CASSPSSYEQYF. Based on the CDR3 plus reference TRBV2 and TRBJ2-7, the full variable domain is EPEVTQTPSHQVTQMGQEVILRCVPISNHLYFYWYRQILGQKVEFLVSFYNNEISEKSEIFDDQFSVERPDGSNFTLKIRSTKLEDSAMYFCASSPSSYEQYFGPGTRLTVT.

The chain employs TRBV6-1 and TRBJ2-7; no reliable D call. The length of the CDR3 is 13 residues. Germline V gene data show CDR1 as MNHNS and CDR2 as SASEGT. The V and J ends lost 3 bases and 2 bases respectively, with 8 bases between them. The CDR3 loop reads CASSDRRPYEQYF. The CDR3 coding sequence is TGTGCCAGCAGTGACAGGAGACCCTACGAGCAGTACTTC.

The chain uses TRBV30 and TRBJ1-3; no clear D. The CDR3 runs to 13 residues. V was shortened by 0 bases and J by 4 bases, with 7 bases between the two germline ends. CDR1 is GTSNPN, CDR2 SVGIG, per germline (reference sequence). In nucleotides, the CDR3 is TGTGCCTGGAGTGTAATGGACGGAAACACCATATATTTT. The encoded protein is CAWSVMDGNTIYF.

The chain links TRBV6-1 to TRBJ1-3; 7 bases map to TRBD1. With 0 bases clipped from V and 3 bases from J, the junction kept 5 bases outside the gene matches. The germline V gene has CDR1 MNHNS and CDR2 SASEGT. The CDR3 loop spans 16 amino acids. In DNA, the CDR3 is TGTGCCAGCAGTGAAGCGGCAGGGGGTTTTGGAAACACCATATATTTT. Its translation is CASSEAAGGFGNTIYF.

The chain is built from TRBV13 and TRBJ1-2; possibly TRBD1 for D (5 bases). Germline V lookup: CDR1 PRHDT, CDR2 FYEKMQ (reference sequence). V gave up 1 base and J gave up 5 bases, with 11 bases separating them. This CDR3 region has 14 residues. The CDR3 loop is CASSLVPREYGYTF. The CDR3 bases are TGTGCCAGCAGCTTAGTTCCCAGGGAATATGGCTACACCTTC. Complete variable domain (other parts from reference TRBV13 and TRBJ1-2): AAGVIQSPRHLIKEKRETATLKCYPIPRHDTVYWYQQGPGQDPQFLISFYEKMQSDKGSIPDRFSAQQFSDYHSELNMSSLELGDSALYFCASSLVPREYGYTFGSGTRLTVV.

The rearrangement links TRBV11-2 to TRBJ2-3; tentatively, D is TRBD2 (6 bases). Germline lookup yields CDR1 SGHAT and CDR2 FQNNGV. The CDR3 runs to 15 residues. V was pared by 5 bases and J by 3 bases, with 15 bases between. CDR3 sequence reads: CASSHPVAGTDTQYF. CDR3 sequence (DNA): TGTGCCAGCAGCCACCCCGTGGCGGGGACAGATACGCAGTATTTT.

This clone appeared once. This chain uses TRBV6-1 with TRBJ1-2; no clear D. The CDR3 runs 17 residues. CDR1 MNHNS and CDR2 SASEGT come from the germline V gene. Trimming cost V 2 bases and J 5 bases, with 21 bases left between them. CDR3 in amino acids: CASSELVLAEQWYGYTF. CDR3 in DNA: TGTGCCAGCAGTGAACTGGTATTGGCGGAGCAGTGGTATGGCTACACCTTC.

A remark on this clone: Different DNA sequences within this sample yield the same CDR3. CDR3 residues: CASSSRGISGNTIYF. The CDR3 bases are TGTGCCAGCAGCTCTCGGGGAATCTCTGGAAACACCATATATTTT. This chain connects TRBV9 to TRBJ1-3; no clear D gene. V lost 4 bases to trimming and J lost 0 bases, with 11 bases between them. This CDR3 comprises 15 residues. Germline V gene lookup returns CDR1 SGDLS and CDR2 YYNGEE.

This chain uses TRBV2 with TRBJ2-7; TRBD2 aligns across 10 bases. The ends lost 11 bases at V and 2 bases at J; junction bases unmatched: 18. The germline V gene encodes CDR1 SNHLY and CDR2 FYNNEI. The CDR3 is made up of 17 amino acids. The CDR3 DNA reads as TGTGCCTACGAGCTAGCGGGAGCCAACTCGCGTCCCTACGAGCAGTACTTC. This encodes CAYELAGANSRPYEQYF.